These T cell receptor beta chains were read from a single sample in a study of T-cell memory formation after mild COVID-19. TCRdb called the 5' RACE reads again in MiXCR, with one record for every CDR3 protein. The top ten hold around 23% of the sample, which has roughly 250,000 distinct CDR3 sequences, approximately 15% seen once. Sequenced sample: PBMCs or a T cell subset sorted from them (not recorded which). These receptors all stem from a young man who had mild COVID-19 (a few samples of this study predate the infection). Cell type and time point are not known. CDR3s include the opening cysteine and the closing phenylalanine or tryptophan. Fields, in order: J gene, V gene, D gene, clone size, CDR3 DNA, CDR3 protein. D genes are given only for firm matches. Clone size is given for some rows only: seen once, a few or many times, or a class if the clone is expanded.

j_gene: TRBJ2-3; v_gene: TRBV6-1; d_gene: NA; abundance: few; CDR3nt: TGTGCCAGCAGTGAAGGGCGGACTACTAATACGCAGTATTTT; CDR3aa: CASSEGRTTNTQYF
j_gene: TRBJ2-1; v_gene: TRBV12-3/TRBV12-4; d_gene: NA; abundance: NA; CDR3nt: TGTGCCTCCTTATCCGGGACGGACAACAATGAGCAGTTCTTC; CDR3aa: CASLSGTDNNEQFF
j_gene: TRBJ1-3; v_gene: TRBV7-9; d_gene: NA; abundance: NA; CDR3nt: TGCTCCTGGGGAAGACCTGGAAACACCATATATTTT; CDR3aa: CSWGRPGNTIYF
j_gene: TRBJ2-5; v_gene: TRBV25-1; d_gene: TRBD2; abundance: few; CDR3nt: TGTGCCAGCAGTGAGTTGGCTAGCGGGGCTTCGTACCAAGAGACCCAGTACTTC; CDR3aa: CASSELASGASYQETQYF
j_gene: TRBJ1-2; v_gene: TRBV3-1; d_gene: NA; abundance: NA; CDR3nt: TGTGCCAGCAGCCAACCCGTCCTAACAGGGATACGGAATGGCTACACCTTC; CDR3aa: CASSQPVLTGIRNGYTF
j_gene: TRBJ2-2; v_gene: TRBV12-3/TRBV12-4; d_gene: NA; abundance: NA; CDR3nt: TGTGCCAGCAGTTATCCGGCGGGTACCGGGGAGCTGTTTTTT; CDR3aa: CASSYPAGTGELFF
j_gene: TRBJ1-1; v_gene: TRBV9; d_gene: NA; abundance: NA; CDR3nt: TGTGCCAGCAGCGTAGCGCAGGACACTGAAGCTTTCTTT; CDR3aa: CASSVAQDTEAFF
j_gene: TRBJ1-1; v_gene: TRBV4-1; d_gene: NA; abundance: few; CDR3nt: TGCGCCAGCAGCCGAACAGCGGTCACTGAAGCTTTCTTT; CDR3aa: CASSRTAVTEAFF
j_gene: TRBJ2-3; v_gene: TRBV24-1; d_gene: NA; abundance: few; CDR3nt: TGTGCCACCAGTGACCCCAACAGGGCCCCGGATACGCAGTATTTT; CDR3aa: CATSDPNRAPDTQYF
j_gene: TRBJ1-5; v_gene: TRBV15; d_gene: NA; abundance: NA; CDR3nt: TGTGCCACCAGCAACGAGGGTTATAGCAATCAGCCCCAGCATTTT; CDR3aa: CATSNEGYSNQPQHF
j_gene: TRBJ2-3; v_gene: TRBV5-5; d_gene: NA; abundance: NA; CDR3nt: TGTGCCAGCAGCTTGGCGGGGGTAGTTGTCACAGATACGCAGTATTTT; CDR3aa: CASSLAGVVVTDTQYF
j_gene: TRBJ1-3; v_gene: TRBV5-1; d_gene: NA; abundance: NA; CDR3nt: TGCGCCAGCAGCTTATCTGGGCAGGGAGTTACTGGAAACACCATATATTTT; CDR3aa: CASSLSGQGVTGNTIYF
j_gene: TRBJ2-1; v_gene: TRBV4-1; d_gene: NA; abundance: few; CDR3nt: TGCGCCAGCAGCCAAGTCGAGGCTAGCGAATATGAGCAGTTCTTC; CDR3aa: CASSQVEASEYEQFF
j_gene: TRBJ2-5; v_gene: TRBV5-1; d_gene: TRBD2; abundance: few; CDR3nt: TGCGCCAGCAGTCCAGGAGGGACTAAAGAGACCCAGTACTTC; CDR3aa: CASSPGGTKETQYF
j_gene: TRBJ2-2; v_gene: TRBV5-1; d_gene: NA; abundance: few; CDR3nt: TGCGCCAGCAGCTCGAGACACACTGATAACACCGGGGAGCTGTTTTTT; CDR3aa: CASSSRHTDNTGELFF
j_gene: TRBJ2-1; v_gene: TRBV5-8; d_gene: NA; abundance: many; CDR3nt: TGTGCCAGCAGTGCCTACAATGAGCAGTTCTTC; CDR3aa: CASSAYNEQFF
j_gene: TRBJ1-6; v_gene: TRBV11-1; d_gene: NA; abundance: few; CDR3nt: TGTGCCAGCAGCTTGTGGGATCCCCCGGGACCCCTCCACTTT; CDR3aa: CASSLWDPPGPLHF
j_gene: TRBJ2-3; v_gene: TRBV7-6; d_gene: TRBD2; abundance: once; CDR3nt: TGTGCCAGCAGCTCTTACGTGCGAGCGGGGACCCACACAGATACGCAGTATTTT; CDR3aa: CASSSYVRAGTHTDTQYF
j_gene: TRBJ2-6; v_gene: TRBV4-3; d_gene: TRBD2; abundance: few; CDR3nt: TGCGCCAGCAGCCAAGATGGGGGGGCTGGGGCCAACGTCCTGACTTTC; CDR3aa: CASSQDGGAGANVLTF
j_gene: TRBJ1-2; v_gene: TRBV6-5; d_gene: NA; abundance: NA; CDR3nt: TGTGCCAGCAGTTTAACTGGAGCTAACTATGGCTACACCTTC; CDR3aa: CASSLTGANYGYTF
j_gene: TRBJ2-2; v_gene: TRBV7-2; d_gene: NA; abundance: many; CDR3nt: TGTGCCAGCAGCCTATTTACCGCCGGGGAGCTGTTTTTT; CDR3aa: CASSLFTAGELFF
j_gene: TRBJ2-3; v_gene: TRBV5-1; d_gene: TRBD1; abundance: NA; CDR3nt: TGCGCCAGCAGCTCATACACAGGGGGCACAGATACGCAGTATTTT; CDR3aa: CASSSYTGGTDTQYF
j_gene: TRBJ2-1; v_gene: TRBV19; d_gene: TRBD1; abundance: few; CDR3nt: TGTGCCAGTAGTATTCCCGGGACAGGGTTAAATGAGCAGTTCTTC; CDR3aa: CASSIPGTGLNEQFF
j_gene: TRBJ2-6; v_gene: TRBV6-2/TRBV6-3; d_gene: NA; abundance: NA; CDR3nt: TGTGCCAGCAGACACCAGACACCGGGACTTAACTCTGGGGCCAACGTCCTGACTTTC; CDR3aa: CASRHQTPGLNSGANVLTF
j_gene: TRBJ2-5; v_gene: TRBV25-1; d_gene: NA; abundance: many; CDR3nt: TGTGCCAGCAGTGCTTGGGAGACCCAGTACTTC; CDR3aa: CASSAWETQYF
j_gene: TRBJ2-5; v_gene: TRBV4-2; d_gene: TRBD2; abundance: NA; CDR3nt: TGTGCCAGCAGCCAGCTATTAGCGGGGGATGAGACCCAGTACTTC; CDR3aa: CASSQLLAGDETQYF
j_gene: TRBJ2-3; v_gene: TRBV6-1; d_gene: NA; abundance: NA; CDR3nt: TGTGCCAGCACGAAGTTCGATACGCAGTATTTT; CDR3aa: CASTKFDTQYF
j_gene: TRBJ2-3; v_gene: TRBV6-5; d_gene: NA; abundance: NA; CDR3nt: TGTGCCAGCAGTTACTTCCCCCTGGATACGCAGTATTTT; CDR3aa: CASSYFPLDTQYF
j_gene: TRBJ2-5; v_gene: TRBV5-5; d_gene: NA; abundance: many; CDR3nt: TGTGCCAGCAGCGGACCCTATGGGATCCAAGAGACCCAGTACTTC; CDR3aa: CASSGPYGIQETQYF
j_gene: TRBJ1-5; v_gene: TRBV15; d_gene: TRBD1; abundance: few; CDR3nt: TGTGCCACCAGCAGAGATTTGACAGGGGGTTACCAGCCCCAGCATTTT; CDR3aa: CATSRDLTGGYQPQHF
j_gene: TRBJ2-2; v_gene: TRBV6-2/TRBV6-3; d_gene: NA; abundance: NA; CDR3nt: TGTGCCAGCAGTCCCGCGCAGGCGCCTGGCACCGGGGAGCTGTTTTTT; CDR3aa: CASSPAQAPGTGELFF
j_gene: TRBJ2-1; v_gene: TRBV7-8; d_gene: NA; abundance: few; CDR3nt: TGTGCCAGCAGCGCGGAGGTGGGTAATGAGCAGTTCTTC; CDR3aa: CASSAEVGNEQFF
j_gene: TRBJ1-1; v_gene: TRBV20-1; d_gene: NA; abundance: few; CDR3nt: TGCAGTGCTCCGCCTGCGGGGCAGGGCACTGAAGCTTTCTTT; CDR3aa: CSAPPAGQGTEAFF
j_gene: TRBJ1-2; v_gene: TRBV27; d_gene: TRBD1; abundance: NA; CDR3nt: TGTGCCAGCAGTTTATCGCGACAGGGAGGCTACACCTTC; CDR3aa: CASSLSRQGGYTF
j_gene: TRBJ2-1; v_gene: TRBV4-2; d_gene: TRBD1; abundance: few; CDR3nt: TGTGCCAGCAGCCAATGGGACAGCAATGAGCAGTTCTTC; CDR3aa: CASSQWDSNEQFF
j_gene: TRBJ2-3; v_gene: TRBV4-3; d_gene: TRBD2; abundance: NA; CDR3nt: TGCGCCAGCAGCCAAGAGTTAACTAGCGGGGGGGGAGATACGCAGTATTTT; CDR3aa: CASSQELTSGGGDTQYF
j_gene: TRBJ2-1; v_gene: TRBV12-3/TRBV12-4; d_gene: NA; abundance: NA; CDR3nt: TGTGCCAGCAGCCTCGGGACTCAATACAATGAGCAGTTCTTC; CDR3aa: CASSLGTQYNEQFF
j_gene: TRBJ2-2; v_gene: TRBV6-5; d_gene: TRBD2; abundance: few; CDR3nt: TGTGCCAGCAGTTACTCGATTTTAGCGGGGGATCTGATCGCCGGGGAGCTGTTTTTT; CDR3aa: CASSYSILAGDLIAGELFF
j_gene: TRBJ2-1; v_gene: TRBV4-1; d_gene: TRBD2; abundance: few; CDR3nt: TGCGCCAGCAGCCAATCTGGACTAGGTTGGAACAATGAGCAGTTCTTC; CDR3aa: CASSQSGLGWNNEQFF
j_gene: TRBJ1-2; v_gene: TRBV4-1; d_gene: NA; abundance: NA; CDR3nt: TGCGCCAGCAGCCAAGCGTCAAGGAATGGCTACACCTTC; CDR3aa: CASSQASRNGYTF
j_gene: TRBJ2-3; v_gene: TRBV12-3/TRBV12-4; d_gene: NA; abundance: few; CDR3nt: TGTGCCAGCAGTTGGGCAGTCACAGATACGCAGTATTTT; CDR3aa: CASSWAVTDTQYF
j_gene: TRBJ1-2; v_gene: TRBV5-1; d_gene: NA; abundance: few; CDR3nt: TGCGCCAGCAGCTTGGCGGGGGACGGCTACACCTTC; CDR3aa: CASSLAGDGYTF
j_gene: TRBJ1-2; v_gene: TRBV25-1; d_gene: NA; abundance: few; CDR3nt: TGTGCCAGCAGTGAAAATACAGGGCAGACCTATGGCTACACCTTC; CDR3aa: CASSENTGQTYGYTF
j_gene: TRBJ1-5; v_gene: TRBV11-2; d_gene: TRBD1; abundance: NA; CDR3nt: TGTGCCAGCAGTTCGGACAGGGGGTCTCCGGTCCAGCATTTT; CDR3aa: CASSSDRGSPVQHF
j_gene: TRBJ2-3; v_gene: TRBV12-3/TRBV12-4; d_gene: TRBD2; abundance: NA; CDR3nt: TGTGCCAGCACCTTGGGCGGGGGGTCATATAGCACAGATACGCAGTATTTT; CDR3aa: CASTLGGGSYSTDTQYF